The 5 T cell receptor beta chains below all came from one sample that was sequenced in a study of T cell responses to AZD1222 COVID-19 vaccine. Profiled with immunoSEQ multiplex PCR; TCRdb holds only in-frame clones, not every one. The data show 150,000 or so clones, roughly 90% seen once. The sequences come from peripheral blood, collected on day 0 of AZD1222 vaccination. The receptors come from an adult in good health.

This clone was recorded once. The CDR3 DNA reads TGTGCCAGCAGTTTCGTTCGGGGGGGACGCAATCAGCCCCAGCATTTT. Its protein product is CASSFVRGGRNQPQHF. The chain recombines TRBV28 with TRBJ1-5, with D possibly being TRBD1 (5 bases). CDR3 length: 16 residues. With 3 bases removed from V and 2 bases from J, the gap between germline ends came to 14 bases. CDR1 and CDR2 (germline): MDHEN, SYDVKM.

V and J are TRBV2 and TRBJ1-3; D is unresolved. Germline CDR1 reads SNHLY; CDR2 reads FYNNEI. This CDR3 is 16 amino acids long. V lost 1 base to trimming and J lost 1 base, with 11 bases between them. CDR3 sequence: CASSEGFKVSGNTIYF. For the CDR3, the DNA is TGTGCCAGCAGTGAAGGTTTCAAGGTATCTGGAAACACCATATATTTT. The variable domain in full, with the rest retrieved from reference TRBV2 and TRBJ1-3, is EPEVTQTPSHQVTQMGQEVILRCVPISNHLYFYWYRQILGQKVEFLVSFYNNEISEKSEIFDDQFSVERPDGSNFTLKIRSTKLEDSAMYFCASSEGFKVSGNTIYFGEGSWLTVV.

The rearrangement links TRBV12-3 or TRBV12-4 to TRBJ2-1, with D possibly called TRBD1 or TRBD2 (5 bases each). Deletions cut 6 bases from V and 8 bases from J, with 11 bases between. The CDR3 covers 12 residues. The CDR3 DNA is TGTGCCAGCAGAGCCGGGACCCATGAGCAGTTCTTC. This translates into CASRAGTHEQFF.

V gene TRBV2 combines with J gene TRBJ1-2; TRBD1 might be the D (6 bases). The ends were cut back, 8 bases at V and 4 bases at J, with 20 bases in the middle. Per the germline V gene, CDR1 is SNHLY and CDR2 is FYNNEI. The CDR3 consists of 15 residues. The CDR3 DNA is TGTGCCAGCCCCAGTGGGGAGGGGGTTTCCTATGGCTACACCTTC. Protein product: CASPSGEGVSYGYTF.

J is TRBJ2-7 and V is TRBV5-1; TRBD2 matches 7 bases. CDR1 is SGHRS and CDR2 is YFSETQ in the germline V gene. The V gene end was trimmed by 4 bases and the J gene end by 5 bases; junction bases not matched to a gene: 12. The CDR3 runs to 15 residues. CDR3 sequence: CASSPIRGRADEQYF. CDR3 in DNA: TGCGCCAGCAGCCCCATCCGAGGGAGGGCGGACGAGCAGTACTTC.